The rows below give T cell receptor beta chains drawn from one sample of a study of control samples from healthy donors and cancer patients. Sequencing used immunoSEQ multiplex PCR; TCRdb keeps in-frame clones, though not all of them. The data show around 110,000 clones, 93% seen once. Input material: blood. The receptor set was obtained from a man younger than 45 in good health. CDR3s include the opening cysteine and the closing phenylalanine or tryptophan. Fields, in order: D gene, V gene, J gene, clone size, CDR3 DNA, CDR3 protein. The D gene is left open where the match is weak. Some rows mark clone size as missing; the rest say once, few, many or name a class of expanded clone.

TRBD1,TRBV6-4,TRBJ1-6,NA,TGTGCCAGCAGCGCGGAGGGGGCGAATAATTCACCCCTCCACTTT,CASSAEGANNSPLHF
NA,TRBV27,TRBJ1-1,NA,TGTGCCAGCAGTGTCTCCGGGACACCGAACACTGAAGCTTTCTTT,CASSVSGTPNTEAFF
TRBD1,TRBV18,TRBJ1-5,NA,TGTGCCAGCTCACCAACGACAGGGGGACCGCCCCAGCATTTT,CASSPTTGGPPQHF
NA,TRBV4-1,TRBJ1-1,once,TGCGCCAGCAGCCAAGTCAGCTCTAATACAGGGCCCGTTGGGGCTTTCTTT,CASSQVSSNTGPVGAFF
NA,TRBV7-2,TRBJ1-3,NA,TGTGCCAGCAGCTTAAGTGTAACAAACACCATATATTTT,CASSLSVTNTIYF
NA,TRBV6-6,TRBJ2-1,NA,TGTGCCAGCAGAGAAACAGGCTTGGGGGATGAGCAGTTCTTC,CASRETGLGDEQFF
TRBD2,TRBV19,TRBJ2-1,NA,TGTGCCAGTAGTATAGATGACCGGGGGGGCAATGAGCAGTTCTTC,CASSIDDRGGNEQFF
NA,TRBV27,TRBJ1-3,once,TGTGCCAGCAGCCCAAATAGGGGTGGTCGCGACACCATATATTTT,CASSPNRGGRDTIYF
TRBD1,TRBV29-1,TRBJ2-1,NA,TGCAGCGTTGAAGATCCCGGGACAGACTACAATGAGCAGTTCTTC,CSVEDPGTDYNEQFF
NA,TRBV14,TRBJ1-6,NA,TGTGCCAGCAGCCTCTTCCGGGTGGGGAATAATTCACCCCTCCACTTT,CASSLFRVGNNSPLHF
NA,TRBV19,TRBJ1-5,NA,TGTGCCAGTAATGACAACCGGCCCTGGGCGGGGCAGCCCCAGCATTTT,CASNDNRPWAGQPQHF
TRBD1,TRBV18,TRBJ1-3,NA,TGTGCCAGCTCAACCGGGACAGGGGGACACTCTGGAAACACCATATATTTT,CASSTGTGGHSGNTIYF
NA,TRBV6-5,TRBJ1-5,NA,TGTGCCAGCAGTTCGGGACCGAATCAGCCCCAGCATTTT,CASSSGPNQPQHF
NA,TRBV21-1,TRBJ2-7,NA,TGTGCCAGCAGCAAACTGTACAGGGGGCGCATCAACGAGCAGTACTTC,CASSKLYRGRINEQYF
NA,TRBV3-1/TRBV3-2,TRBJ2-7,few,TGTGCCAGCAGCCAAGATGGACCCCACTACGAGCAGTACTTC,CASSQDGPHYEQYF
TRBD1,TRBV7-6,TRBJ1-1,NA,TGTGCCAGCAGCTTAGTGGGACAGGGAATGTCGAACACTGAAGCTTTCTTT,CASSLVGQGMSNTEAFF
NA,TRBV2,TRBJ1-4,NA,TGTGCCAGCAGTGAGGCTAGGGGGAATGAAAAACTGTTTTTT,CASSEARGNEKLFF
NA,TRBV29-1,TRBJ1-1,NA,TGCAGCGTTGCGAACACTGAAGCTTTCTTT,CSVANTEAFF
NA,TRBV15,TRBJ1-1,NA,TGTGCCACCAGCAGAGAGTCAGGGACTGAAGCTTTCTTT,CATSRESGTEAFF
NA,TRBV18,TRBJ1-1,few,TGTGCCAGCTCCGGGGGTTTCATGAACACTGAAGCTTTCTTT,CASSGGFMNTEAFF
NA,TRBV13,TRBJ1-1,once,TGTGCCAGCAGCTTAGGGAGACGGCGCGAAGCTTTCTTT,CASSLGRRREAFF
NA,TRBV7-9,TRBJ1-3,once,TGTGCCAGCAGCCTCCTCCAAAACACCATATATTTT,CASSLLQNTIYF
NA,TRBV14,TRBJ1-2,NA,TGTGCCAGCAGCCAAGATCAGAGGGGGACCCATGGCTACACCTTC,CASSQDQRGTHGYTF
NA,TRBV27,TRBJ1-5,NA,TGTGCCAGCAGGAAAGGAGGTCTGGGCAATCAGCCCCAGCATTTT,CASRKGGLGNQPQHF
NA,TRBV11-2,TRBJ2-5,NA,TGTGCCAGCAGCTCCTCCCCGCCTTGGCAGACCCAGTACTTC,CASSSSPPWQTQYF
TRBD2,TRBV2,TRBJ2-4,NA,TGTGCCAGCAGTGGCGGGGGGGGGAACATTCAGTACTTC,CASSGGGGNIQYF
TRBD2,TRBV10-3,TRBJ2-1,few,TGTGCCATCAGGGTCGGGGGGAACTTCTCCAATGAGCAGTTCTTC,CAIRVGGNFSNEQFF
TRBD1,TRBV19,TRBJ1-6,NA,TGTGCCAGTAGTACCAGGGGACAGGGAAGCTCACCCCTCCACTTT,CASSTRGQGSSPLHF
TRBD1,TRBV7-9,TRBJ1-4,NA,TGTGCCAGCAGCGGCCCGGGACAGGGAAATGAAAAACTGTTTTTT,CASSGPGQGNEKLFF